This is a list of T cell receptor beta chains from one sample in a study of cytomegalovirus exposure and HLA in healthy donors. TCRdb's table, derived via immunoSEQ multiplex PCR, lists solely in-frame clones and lacks some. Of tens of thousands of clones listed, just under 75% are singletons. Sequenced input: PBMCs. These receptors all stem from a human donor in good health. Both conserved end residues are part of each CDR3. D genes are given only for firm matches. Size is omitted from some rows. Given values are once, few, many or a class for expanded clones.

clone_size j_call cdr3_length v_call d_call cdr3_nt cdr3_aa
NA TRBJ1-6 15 TRBV28 TRBD1 TGTGCCAGCACTCCCATAGGACAGGGCGGGTCACCCCTCCACTTT CASTPIGQGGSPLHF
NA TRBJ1-5 14 TRBV6-1 NA TGTGCCAGCCAGGACAGAAGTAGTAATCAGCCCCAGCATTTT CASQDRSSNQPQHF
few TRBJ1-2 13 TRBV6-6 TRBD1 TGTGCCAGTAGCCGGGACAGGAACTATGGCTACACCTTC CASSRDRNYGYTF
few TRBJ2-1 15 TRBV5-1 TRBD2 TGCGCCAGCAGCTTGGAACTAGCGGGCTACAATGAGCAGTTCTTC CASSLELAGYNEQFF
NA TRBJ2-1 15 TRBV6-5 TRBD2 TGTGCCAGCAGTTCAGACGGGAGGGCCAAAAATGAGCAGTTCTTC CASSSDGRAKNEQFF
NA TRBJ2-1 15 TRBV5-6 TRBD1 TGTGCCAGCAGCTTTGTCCCGGGACAGGGAGGTGAGCAGTTCTTC CASSFVPGQGGEQFF
NA TRBJ2-7 14 TRBV9 TRBD2 TGTGCCAGCAGCCCAGAGGGAGGGGTAGGCGAGCAGTACTTC CASSPEGGVGEQYF
NA TRBJ2-7 12 TRBV11-2 TRBD1 TGTGCCAGCACCCGACAGGGCTACGAGCAGTACTTC CASTRQGYEQYF
few TRBJ2-3 17 TRBV9 TRBD2 TGTGCCAGCAGCGCAATACCGGGACTATCCAGGACAGATACGCAGTATTTT CASSAIPGLSRTDTQYF
NA TRBJ1-1 14 TRBV5-5 NA TGTGCCAGCAGCCTGGGACACCAGAACACTGAAGCTTTCTTT CASSLGHQNTEAFF
NA TRBJ2-7 12 TRBV28 NA TGTGCCAGCAGAATCAGGGGCCGGGAGCAGTACTTC CASRIRGREQYF
once TRBJ1-2 12 TRBV29-1 TRBD1 TGCAGCGCTGGGGACAGGGGAGATGGCTACACCTTC CSAGDRGDGYTF
NA TRBJ1-2 15 TRBV13 TRBD1 TGTGCCAGCAGCTCCGGACAGGGGACTAACTATGGCTACACCTTC CASSSGQGTNYGYTF
NA TRBJ1-2 14 TRBV2 NA TGTGCCAGCAATGGAATAGATCCTCAGGGTGGCTACACCTTC CASNGIDPQGGYTF
NA TRBJ1-4 15 TRBV5-6 TRBD1 TGTGCCAGCAGCTTCCAGGGGGCAACTAATGAAAAACTGTTTTTT CASSFQGATNEKLFF
few TRBJ2-7 13 TRBV11-3 TRBD2 TGTGCCAGCAGCGGAAACCTAGCGGGAGAGCAGTACTTC CASSGNLAGEQYF
NA TRBJ2-1 15 TRBV6-1 NA TGTGCCAGCAGTGTTGGGAGGACACCGAGGAATGAGCAGTTCTTC CASSVGRTPRNEQFF
NA TRBJ2-6 18 TRBV7-9 NA TGTGCCAGCAGCTTGGCCGGGGGGCGTTTCTCTGGGGCCAACGTCCTGACTTTC CASSLAGGRFSGANVLTF
few TRBJ2-3 12 TRBV29-1 NA TGCAGCGCCCCACAGGGAACAGATACGCAGTATTTT CSAPQGTDTQYF
NA TRBJ1-1 14 TRBV30 NA TGTGCCTGGCTCAGGACAGACATGAACACTGAAGCTTTCTTT CAWLRTDMNTEAFF
once TRBJ1-5 13 TRBV6-5 TRBD1 TGTGCCAGCACCACAGGGGGGGATCAGCCCCAGCATTTT CASTTGGDQPQHF
NA TRBJ2-7 17 TRBV15 NA TGTGCCACCAGCAGAGATCTCGGGGACACATTACCCTACGAGCAGTACTTC CATSRDLGDTLPYEQYF
NA TRBJ1-5 12 TRBV6-5 TRBD1 TGTGCCAGCCGGACAGGGGATCAGCCCCAGCATTTT CASRTGDQPQHF
NA TRBJ2-5 14 TRBV10-3 NA TGTGCCATCAGTGAGCCTCGGGCCGCGGGGACCCAGTACTTC CAISEPRAAGTQYF
NA TRBJ1-5 13 TRBV6-5 NA TGTGCCAGCAGTTTTACCAGGGATCAGCCCCAGCATTTT CASSFTRDQPQHF